Listed below are T cell receptor beta chains from one sample, sequenced in a study of metastatic and nonmetastatic thyroid tumors. TCRdb re-called the PCR reads via MiXCR. Altogether some 20,000 clones are present, more than 35% being singletons, with the ten largest covering 29%. Sequenced sample: tumor tissue. Receptors were obtained from a female donor with papillary thyroid cancer or a benign thyroid nodule (not recorded which). Some clones in this sample may be carry-over from other donors' samples. Each CDR3 is given without its conserved first and last residue.

v_gene,j_gene,CDR3aa
TRBV6-1,TRBJ2-3,ASGKGQMCTDTQY
TRBV28,TRBJ2-4,ASSLGGTGKNIQY
TRBV10-3,TRBJ2-1,AISEPSGGHSEQF
TRBV28,TRBJ2-7,ASSSYRAHEQY
TRBV7-9,TRBJ2-3,ASTPPRLWGTQY
TRBV10-1,TRBJ2-2,ASSESRSTGELF
TRBV12-3/TRBV12-4,TRBJ1-6,ASSLGRLGSPLH
TRBV28,TRBJ1-2,ASSSGLYGYT
TRBV10-1,TRBJ2-3,ASSCLSGRRGTDTQY
TRBV24-1,TRBJ2-1,ATSDIGTGPDNEQF
TRBV4-2,TRBJ2-2,ASSQEGQGGRGELF
TRBV15,TRBJ2-1,STSKPTYNEQF
TRBV7-9,TRBJ2-7,ASSLLAGGREQY
TRBV12-3/TRBV12-4,TRBJ2-1,ASSLRVHSYNEQF
TRBV2,TRBJ1-6,ASSDGQGANSPLH
TRBV20-1,TRBJ1-2,SARTPPQTGKNYGYT
TRBV28,TRBJ2-1,ASSPAGQGVPEQF
TRBV7-3,TRBJ2-1,ASSLQAGGFYNEQF
TRBV6-1,TRBJ1-2,ASTGQGYGYT
TRBV25-1,TRBJ2-3,ASSTSGGAVGTDTQY
TRBV28,TRBJ2-2,ASSLGTSPGELF
TRBV29-1,TRBJ1-1,SVLNRGQNTEAF
TRBV24-1,TRBJ1-5,ATSDYGNNQPQH
TRBV6-2/TRBV6-3,TRBJ2-3,ASSYSASPDTQY
TRBV12-3/TRBV12-4,TRBJ2-1,ASSFGSGVYNEQF
TRBV6-1,TRBJ2-1,ASSLGQGQDEQF
TRBV12-3/TRBV12-4,TRBJ2-7,ASSLEAGGKDEQY
TRBV6-4,TRBJ2-7,ASIRRETSGRTYEQY
TRBV10-1,TRBJ2-3,ASSGLSVAGGSDTQY
TRBV28,TRBJ2-7,ASSWTGTGDSTYEQY
TRBV6-2/TRBV6-3,TRBJ2-1,ASSYGVGQQF
TRBV5-1,TRBJ2-5,ASSLADGQETQY
TRBV12-5,TRBJ2-1,ASGSGGTINEQF
TRBV27,TRBJ2-7,ASSPPGQVSTYEQY
TRBV6-1,TRBJ2-6,ASSPRGGANVLT
TRBV12-3/TRBV12-4,TRBJ1-2,ASSPRSRTGNYGYT
TRBV11-2,TRBJ2-7,ASSPQGYEQY
TRBV19,TRBJ2-3,ASSIGSGGADTQY
TRBV9,TRBJ1-6,ASSIGTALNSPLH
TRBV6-1,TRBJ1-1,ASRILRDTEAF
TRBV11-2,TRBJ2-2,ASSLGSPGYRTGELF
TRBV6-1,TRBJ2-2,ASSRGQGNTGELF
TRBV5-1,TRBJ2-7,ASSPRDRRRQY
TRBV12-3/TRBV12-4,TRBJ1-2,ASRLGTERGYT
TRBV27,TRBJ1-5,ASSHIRAQH
TRBV2,TRBJ1-5,ASSVGPGQGLNQPQH
TRBV2,TRBJ1-4,ASSGDRGWKLF
TRBV28,TRBJ1-2,ASSLSGQSYYGYT
TRBV6-1,TRBJ2-7,ASSELAGYEQY
TRBV14,TRBJ2-7,ASSLLTGGFYEQY
TRBV6-1,TRBJ2-7,ASSEALQEGRGTGQY
TRBV6-1,TRBJ2-7,ASSRDTDSQY
TRBV5-1,TRBJ1-2,ASSGGYRDRVYGYT
TRBV10-1,TRBJ2-2,ASSAGAFTGELF
TRBV27,TRBJ2-1,ATQTWSNEQF
TRBV30,TRBJ1-2,AWSRTGASYGYT
TRBV11-1,TRBJ2-7,ASSLSGSDEQY
TRBV6-5,TRBJ2-2,ASSYSSQGPGELF
TRBV6-6,TRBJ2-1,ASSYSTVGRNEQF